The T cell receptor (beta chain) under discussion was sequenced for a study of blood T cell repertoires in COVID-19. Study as a whole: The United States, Italy and Spain supplied acute and convalescent COVID-19 samples. PBMCs, B-cell-depleted T cells, or T cells provided the cDNA or gDNA that made up the material.

Original data processing: Counts of nucleated cells, estimated from reference gene primer amplification, were obtained. Some clones are missing from TCRdb's copy, which holds only in-frame ones; the method was immunoSEQ multiplex PCR. V, J and clone size are taken as reported in that table, and D and trimming were inferred from the DNA itself. The sample records some 250,000 clones, under 90% being singletons. Trimming removed 5 bases from V and 1 base from J, with 15 bases in between. This CDR3 spans 15 amino acids. CDR1 LNHNV and CDR2 YYDKDF come from the germline V gene (reference sequence). The clonotype comes from an older woman with active or convalescent COVID-19. The rearrangement links TRBV15 to TRBJ2-7; a possible D gene is TRBD2 (5 bases). The specimen was peripheral blood. The CDR3 loop reads CATSAGTPGSYEQYF. The CDR3 DNA follows: TGTGCCACCAGCGCAGGTACCCCGGGGTCCTACGAGCAGTACTTC.